A single count supports the clone carrying this T cell receptor beta chain. Its antigen is still unknown. The sample is drawn from a study of shared clonotypes between healthy human individuals. Whole-study findings and limits: Limitation of the genetic and exposure-history diversity represented came from the few donors.

CDR3 size: 14 residues. CDR1 MDHEN and CDR2 SYDVKM come from the germline V gene. J was trimmed by 7 bases and V by 3 bases; bases with no gene match: 3. Only in-frame clones appear in the TCRdb table, and some are missing; sequencing was by immunoSEQ multiplex PCR. In the table there are roughly 500,000 clones, around four fifths of which are singletons. The material sequenced was PBMCs. The sequence came from a woman in her 40s in good health. Some clones in this sample may be carry-over from other donors' samples. This chain joins TRBV28 and TRBJ2-5, with 12 bases aligning to TRBD2. The CDR3 nucleotides read TGTGCCAGCAGTTTCGGACTAGCGGGACGGACCCAGTACTTC. Residues: CASSFGLAGRTQYF.